Below, 8 T cell receptor beta chains from the same sample are listed, as sequenced in a study of early T cells in non-severe SARS-CoV-2 infection. TCRdb ran MiXCR on the 5' RACE reads and lists one entry per CDR3 protein. The sample lists around 81,000 distinct CDR3 sequences; 11% to 15% were seen once. The sequenced material came from whole blood. The source is an adult who was a healthcare worker with PCR-confirmed SARS-CoV-2 infection or an uninfected control (not recorded which).

This clonotype was detected a few times. The V and J genes are TRBV20-1 and TRBJ1-2, with TRBD1 as a possible D gene (5 bases). This CDR3 region has 15 residues. Germline lookup yields CDR1 DFQATT and CDR2 SNEGSKA (reference sequence). Trimming pared 6 bases from V and 4 bases from J, leaving 21 bases between. DNA for the CDR3: TGCAGTGCCATAAATATGGCATGGGGGGGCTATGGCTACACCTTC. Encoded protein: CSAINMAWGGYGYTF.

The chain has TRBV7-2 and TRBJ2-3; 9 bases agree with TRBD2. The V and J ends lost 6 bases and 6 bases, in that order; junction bases with no gene match: 10. The germline CDR1 and CDR2 sequences are SGHTA and FQGNSA. The CDR3 is made up of 15 amino acids. This CDR3 is CASRAISGGGDTQYF. DNA of the CDR3: TGTGCCAGCAGGGCTATTAGCGGGGGCGGGGATACGCAGTATTTT.

The chain couples TRBV7-7 to TRBJ2-3; no reliable D call. V lost 5 bases to trimming and J lost 0 bases, with 12 bases between them. Germline V gives CDR1 SSHAT, CDR2 FNYEAQ (reference sequence). This CDR3 comprises 15 residues. The CDR3 sequence: CASSPSRSSTDTQYF. The CDR3 DNA follows: TGTGCCAGCAGCCCTTCCAGGTCAAGCACAGATACGCAGTATTTT.

This chain joins TRBV10-3 and TRBJ2-7; D gene unclear. This CDR3 contains 14 residues. V was clipped by 0 bases and J by 0 bases, with 6 bases between them. CDR1 and CDR2 (germline): ENHRY, SYGVKD. The CDR3 region has the DNA TGTGCCATCAGTGAGTCCCGGAGCTCCTACGAGCAGTACTTC. Protein: CAISESRSSYEQYF.

This chain joins TRBV5-4 and TRBJ2-3; no reliable D call. Germline lookup yields CDR1 SGHNT and CDR2 YYREEE (reference sequence). The V gene lost 0 bases and the J gene lost 5 bases, with 4 bases spanning the gap. The CDR3 spans 12 residues. CDR3 DNA sequence: TGTGCCAGCAGCTTGGAGGTAGATACGCAGTATTTT. Translation: CASSLEVDTQYF.

Only a few counts were recorded for this clonotype. The rearrangement uses TRBV29-1 and TRBJ2-5, with 8 bases identical to TRBD2. Unmatched junction bases numbered 7, after V lost 6 bases and J lost 4 bases. The germline V gene encodes CDR1 SQVTM and CDR2 ANQGSEA. The CDR3 is made up of 13 amino acids. The chain's CDR3 is CSVATSVSETQYF. The CDR3 DNA reads TGCAGCGTGGCGACTAGCGTGTCAGAGACCCAGTACTTC.

The rearrangement uses TRBV29-1 and TRBJ2-1; D gene uncertain. V was pared by 4 bases and J by 4 bases, with 14 bases between. Germline CDR1 is SQVTM and CDR2 is ANQGSEA. The CDR3 totals 14 residues. The CDR3, as DNA: TGCAGCGTTGCTGAGACGGGCTTTTACAATGAGCAGTTCTTC. As protein: CSVAETGFYNEQFF.

In this sample, this clonotype turned up a few times. The chain combines TRBV7-2 with TRBJ2-3; 8 bases are a match to TRBD2. Germline V lookup: CDR1 SGHTA, CDR2 FQGNSA. CDR3 length: 13 amino acids. Losses at the gene ends were 7 bases for V and 14 bases for J; bases not matched to a gene: 14. The CDR3 loop reads CASIIQGGGRRYF. CDR3 in DNA: TGTGCCAGCATCATCCAAGGCGGGGGGCGGAGGTATTTT. The full variable domain, its missing parts supplied by reference TRBV7-2 and TRBJ2-3, is GAGVSQSPSNKVTEKGKDVELRCDPISGHTALYWYRQSLGQGLEFLIYFQGNSAPDKSGLPSDRFSAERTGGSVSTLTIQRTQQEDSAVYLCASIIQGGGRRYFGPGTRLTVL.